This T cell receptor (beta chain) was sequenced in a study of blood T cell repertoires in COVID-19. TCRdb's table, derived via immunoSEQ multiplex PCR, lists solely in-frame clones and lacks some. The sample contains under 95,000 clones, around 85% of which appear only once. This clone appeared a single time. The CDR3 has 14 residues. The J segment lost 7 bases and the V segment lost 6 bases, leaving 11 bases of the junction unmatched. Germline lookup yields CDR1 SQVTM and CDR2 ANQGSEA. This receptor was obtained from a man aged 50 to 59 with COVID-19, enrolled during active disease. What was sequenced was peripheral blood. The genes are TRBV29-1 and TRBJ2-2; 7 nucleotides align to TRBD1. The CDR3 bases are TGCAGCGTCGCTTTACAGGGGAGCATCGGGGAGCTGTTTTTT. It specifies CSVALQGSIGELFF.